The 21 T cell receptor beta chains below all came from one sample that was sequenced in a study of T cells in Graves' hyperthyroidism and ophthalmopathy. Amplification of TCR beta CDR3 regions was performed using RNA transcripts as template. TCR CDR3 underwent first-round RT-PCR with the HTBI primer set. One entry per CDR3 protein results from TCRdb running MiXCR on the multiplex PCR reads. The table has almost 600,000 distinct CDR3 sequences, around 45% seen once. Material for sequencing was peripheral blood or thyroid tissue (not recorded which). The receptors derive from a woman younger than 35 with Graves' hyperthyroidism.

The CDR3, as DNA: TGTGCCAGCAGCTTTGGAAGGGGGCTGGTTGGGCAAGAGACCCAGTACTTC. Protein product: CASSFGRGLVGQETQYF. The chain joins TRBV7-2 to TRBJ2-5; 7 nucleotides align to TRBD1. CDR1 SGHTA and CDR2 FQGNSA come from the germline V gene. With 3 bases clipped from V and 2 bases from J, the junction kept 12 bases outside the gene matches. The CDR3 loop spans 17 amino acids. Supplemented by reference TRBV7-2 and TRBJ2-5, the full variable domain reads GAGVSQSPSNKVTEKGKDVELRCDPISGHTALYWYRQSLGQGLEFLIYFQGNSAPDKSGLPSDRFSAERTGGSVSTLTIQRTQQEDSAVYLCASSFGRGLVGQETQYFGPGTRLLVL.

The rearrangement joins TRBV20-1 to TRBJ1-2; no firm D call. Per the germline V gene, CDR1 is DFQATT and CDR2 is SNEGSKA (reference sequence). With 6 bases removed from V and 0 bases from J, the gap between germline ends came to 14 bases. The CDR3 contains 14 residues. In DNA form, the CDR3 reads TGCAGTGCGGATGGTGACGGAGCTAACTATGGCTACACCTTC. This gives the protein CSADGDGANYGYTF.

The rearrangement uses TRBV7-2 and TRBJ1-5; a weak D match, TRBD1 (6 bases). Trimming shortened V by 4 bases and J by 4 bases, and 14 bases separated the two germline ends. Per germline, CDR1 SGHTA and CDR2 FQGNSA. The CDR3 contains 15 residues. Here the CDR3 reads CASSSFPRGNQPQHF. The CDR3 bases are TGTGCCAGCAGCTCGTTCCCCAGGGGAAATCAGCCCCAGCATTTT.

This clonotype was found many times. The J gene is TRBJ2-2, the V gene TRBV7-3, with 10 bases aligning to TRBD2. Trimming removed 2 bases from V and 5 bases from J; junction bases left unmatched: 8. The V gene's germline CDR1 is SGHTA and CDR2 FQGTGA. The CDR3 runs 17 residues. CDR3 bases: TGTGCCAGCAGCTTAGAAGTAATAGCGGGAGGTACCGGGGAGCTGTTTTTT. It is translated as CASSLEVIAGGTGELFF.

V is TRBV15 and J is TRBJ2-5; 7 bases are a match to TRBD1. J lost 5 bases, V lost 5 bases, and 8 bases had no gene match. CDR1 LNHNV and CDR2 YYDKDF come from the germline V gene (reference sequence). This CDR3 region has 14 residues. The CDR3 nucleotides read TGTGCCACCAGCGGGGACAGTCTTGCCGAGACCCAGTACTTC. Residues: CATSGDSLAETQYF.

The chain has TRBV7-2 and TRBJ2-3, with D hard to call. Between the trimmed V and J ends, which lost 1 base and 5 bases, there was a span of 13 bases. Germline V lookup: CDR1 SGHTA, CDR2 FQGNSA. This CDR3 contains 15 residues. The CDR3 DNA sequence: TGTGCCAGCAGCTTAGGGTCGCACAAACGAGATACGCAGTATTTT. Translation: CASSLGSHKRDTQYF. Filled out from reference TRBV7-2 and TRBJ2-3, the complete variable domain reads GAGVSQSPSNKVTEKGKDVELRCDPISGHTALYWYRQSLGQGLEFLIYFQGNSAPDKSGLPSDRFSAERTGGSVSTLTIQRTQQEDSAVYLCASSLGSHKRDTQYFGPGTRLTVL.

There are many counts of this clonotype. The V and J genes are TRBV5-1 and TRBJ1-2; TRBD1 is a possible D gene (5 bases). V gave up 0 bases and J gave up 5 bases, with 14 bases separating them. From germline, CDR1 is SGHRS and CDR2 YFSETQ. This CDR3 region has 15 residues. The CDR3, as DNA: TGCGCCAGCAGCTTGGTTCGGGGGATTGAATATGGCTACACCTTC. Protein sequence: CASSLVRGIEYGYTF.

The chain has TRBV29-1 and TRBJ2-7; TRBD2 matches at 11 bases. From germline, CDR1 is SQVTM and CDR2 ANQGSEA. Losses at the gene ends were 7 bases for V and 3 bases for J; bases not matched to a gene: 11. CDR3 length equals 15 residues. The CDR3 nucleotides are TGCAGCGAGAGGCGGTGGACTAGCGGGTACTACGAGCAGTACTTC. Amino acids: CSERRWTSGYYEQYF.

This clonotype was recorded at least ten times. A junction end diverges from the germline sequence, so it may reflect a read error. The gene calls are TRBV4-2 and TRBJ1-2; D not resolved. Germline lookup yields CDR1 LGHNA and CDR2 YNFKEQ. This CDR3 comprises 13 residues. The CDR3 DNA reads TGTGCCAGCAGCGAAGAGCCGAGTAATGGCTACACCTTC. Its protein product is CASSEEPSNGYTF.

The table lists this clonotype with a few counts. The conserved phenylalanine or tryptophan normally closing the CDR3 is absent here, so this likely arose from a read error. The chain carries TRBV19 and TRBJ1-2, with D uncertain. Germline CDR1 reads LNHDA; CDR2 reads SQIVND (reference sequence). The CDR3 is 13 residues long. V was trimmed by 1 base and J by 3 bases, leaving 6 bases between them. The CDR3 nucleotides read TGTGCCAGTAGTATAGGAACTGACTATGGCTACACCCTC. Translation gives CASSIGTDYGYTL.

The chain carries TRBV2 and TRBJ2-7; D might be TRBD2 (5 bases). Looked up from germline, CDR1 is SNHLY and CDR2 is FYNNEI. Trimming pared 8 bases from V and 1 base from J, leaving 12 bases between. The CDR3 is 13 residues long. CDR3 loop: CASGLSGSYEQYF. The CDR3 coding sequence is TGTGCCAGCGGACTCTCCGGGTCCTACGAGCAGTACTTC.

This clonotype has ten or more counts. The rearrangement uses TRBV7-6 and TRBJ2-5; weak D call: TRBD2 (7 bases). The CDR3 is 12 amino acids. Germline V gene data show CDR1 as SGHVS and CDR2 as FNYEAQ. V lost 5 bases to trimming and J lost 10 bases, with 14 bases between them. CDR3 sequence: CASSEPGEGQYF. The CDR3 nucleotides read TGTGCCAGCAGCGAGCCAGGGGAGGGCCAGTACTTC. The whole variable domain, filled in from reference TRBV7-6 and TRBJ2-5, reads GAGVSQSPRYKVTKRGQDVALRCDPISGHVSLYWYRQALGQGPEFLTYFNYEAQQDKSGLPNDRFSAERPEGSISTLTIQRTEQRDSAMYRCASSEPGEGQYFGPGTRLLVL.

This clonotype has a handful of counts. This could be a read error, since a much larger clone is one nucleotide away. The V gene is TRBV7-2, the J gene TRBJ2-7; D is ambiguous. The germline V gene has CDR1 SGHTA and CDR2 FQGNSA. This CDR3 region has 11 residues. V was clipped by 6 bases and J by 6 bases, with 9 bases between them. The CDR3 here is CASSPVSEQYF. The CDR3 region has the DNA TGTGCCAGCAGTCCTGTCTCCGAGCAGTACTTC.

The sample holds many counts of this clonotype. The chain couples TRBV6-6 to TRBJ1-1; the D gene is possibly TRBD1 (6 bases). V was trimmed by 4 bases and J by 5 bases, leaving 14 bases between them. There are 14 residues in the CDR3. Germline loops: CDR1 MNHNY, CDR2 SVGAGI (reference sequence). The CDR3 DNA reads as TGTGCCAGCAGTTCCTTTCCGACAGGTACTGAAGCTTTCTTT. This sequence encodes CASSSFPTGTEAFF.

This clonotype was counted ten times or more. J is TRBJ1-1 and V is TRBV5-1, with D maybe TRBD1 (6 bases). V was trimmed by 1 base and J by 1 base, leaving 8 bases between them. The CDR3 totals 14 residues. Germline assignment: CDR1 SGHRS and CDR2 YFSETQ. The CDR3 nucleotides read TGCGCCAGCAGCTTGACAGGGTGGAACACTGAAGCTTTCTTT. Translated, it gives CASSLTGWNTEAFF.

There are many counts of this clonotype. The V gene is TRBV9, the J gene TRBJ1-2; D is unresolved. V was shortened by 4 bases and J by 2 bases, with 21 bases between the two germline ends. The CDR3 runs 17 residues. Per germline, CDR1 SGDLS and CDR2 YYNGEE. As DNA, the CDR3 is TGTGCCAGCAGCTCGAACCCCGGAGGCGCGCGCAACTATGGCTACACCTTC. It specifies CASSSNPGGARNYGYTF.

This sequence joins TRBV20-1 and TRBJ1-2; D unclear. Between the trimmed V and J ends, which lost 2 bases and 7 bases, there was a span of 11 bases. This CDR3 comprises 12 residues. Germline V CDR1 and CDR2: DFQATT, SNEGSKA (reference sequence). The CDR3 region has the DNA TGCAGTGCTAGATCCGGGGATCGTGGCTACACCTTC. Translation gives CSARSGDRGYTF.

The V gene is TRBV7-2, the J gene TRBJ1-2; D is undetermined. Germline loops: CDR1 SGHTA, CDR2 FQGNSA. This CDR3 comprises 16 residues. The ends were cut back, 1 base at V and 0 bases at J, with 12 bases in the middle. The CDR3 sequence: CASSLVLAGTNYGYTF. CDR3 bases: TGTGCCAGCAGCTTAGTCCTAGCGGGAACTAACTATGGCTACACCTTC.

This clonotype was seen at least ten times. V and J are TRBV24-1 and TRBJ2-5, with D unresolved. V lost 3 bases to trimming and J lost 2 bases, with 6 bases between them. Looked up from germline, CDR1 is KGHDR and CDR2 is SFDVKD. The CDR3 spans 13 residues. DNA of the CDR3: TGTGCCACCAGTGATGGAGTACAAGAGACCCAGTACTTC. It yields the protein CATSDGVQETQYF.

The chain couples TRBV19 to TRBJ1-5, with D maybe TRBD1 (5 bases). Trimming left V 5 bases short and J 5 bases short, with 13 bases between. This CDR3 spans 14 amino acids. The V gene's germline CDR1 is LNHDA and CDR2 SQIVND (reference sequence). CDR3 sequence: CASSLAGQYQPQHF. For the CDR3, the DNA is TGTGCCAGTAGTTTGGCAGGGCAATATCAGCCCCAGCATTTT. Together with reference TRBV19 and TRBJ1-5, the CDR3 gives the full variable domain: DGGITQSPKYLFRKEGQNVTLSCEQNLNHDAMYWYRQDPGQGLRLIYYSQIVNDFQKGDIAEGYSVSREKKESFPLTVTSAQKNPTAFYLCASSLAGQYQPQHFGDGTRLSIL.

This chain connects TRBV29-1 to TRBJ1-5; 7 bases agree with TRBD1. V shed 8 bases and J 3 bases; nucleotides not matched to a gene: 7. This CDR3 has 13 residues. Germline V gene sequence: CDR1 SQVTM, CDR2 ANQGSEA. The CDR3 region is CSSPTGPNQPQHF. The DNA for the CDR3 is TGCAGCAGTCCGACAGGGCCCAATCAGCCCCAGCATTTT.